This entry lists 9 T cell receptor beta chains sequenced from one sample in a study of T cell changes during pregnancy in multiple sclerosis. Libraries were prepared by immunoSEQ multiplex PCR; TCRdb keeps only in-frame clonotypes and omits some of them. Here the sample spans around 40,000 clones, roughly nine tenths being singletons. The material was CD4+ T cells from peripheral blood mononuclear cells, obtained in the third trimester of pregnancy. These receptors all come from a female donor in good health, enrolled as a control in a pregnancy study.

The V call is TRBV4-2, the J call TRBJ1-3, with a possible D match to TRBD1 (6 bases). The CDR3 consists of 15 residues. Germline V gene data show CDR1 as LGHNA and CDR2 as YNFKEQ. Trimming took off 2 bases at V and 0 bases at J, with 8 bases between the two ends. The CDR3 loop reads CASSQTGSSGNTIYF. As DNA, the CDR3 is TGTGCCAGCAGCCAAACAGGGAGCTCTGGAAACACCATATATTTT.

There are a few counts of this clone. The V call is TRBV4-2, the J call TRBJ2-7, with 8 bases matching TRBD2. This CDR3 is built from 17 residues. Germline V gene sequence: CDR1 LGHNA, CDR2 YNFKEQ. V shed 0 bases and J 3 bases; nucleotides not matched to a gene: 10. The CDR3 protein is CASSQDRGGGRFYEQYF. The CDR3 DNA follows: TGTGCCAGCAGCCAAGATCGAGGCGGGGGGAGATTCTACGAGCAGTACTTC.

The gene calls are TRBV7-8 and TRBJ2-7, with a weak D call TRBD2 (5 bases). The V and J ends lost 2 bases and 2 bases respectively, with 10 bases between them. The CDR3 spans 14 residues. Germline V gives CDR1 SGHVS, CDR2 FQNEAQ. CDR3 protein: CASSLSYGTYEQYF. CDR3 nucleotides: TGTGCCAGCAGCTTATCTTACGGGACCTACGAGCAGTACTTC. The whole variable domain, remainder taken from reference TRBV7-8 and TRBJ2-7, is GAGVSQSPRYKVAKRGQDVALRCDPISGHVSLFWYQQALGQGPEFLTYFQNEAQLDKSGLPSDRFFAERPEGSVSTLKIQRTQQEDSAVYLCASSLSYGTYEQYFGPGTRLTVT.

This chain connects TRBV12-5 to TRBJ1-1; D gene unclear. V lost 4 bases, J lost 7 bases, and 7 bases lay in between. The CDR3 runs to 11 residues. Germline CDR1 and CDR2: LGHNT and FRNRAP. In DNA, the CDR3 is TGTGCTAGTGGTTCTTTAAATGAAGCTTTCTTT. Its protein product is CASGSLNEAFF.

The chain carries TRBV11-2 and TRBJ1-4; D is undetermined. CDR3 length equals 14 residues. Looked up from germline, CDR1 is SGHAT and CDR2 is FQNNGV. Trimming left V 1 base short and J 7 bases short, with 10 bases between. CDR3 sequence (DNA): TGTGCCAGCAGCTTAGTTGGAAGAGGTGAAAAACTGTTTTTT. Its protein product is CASSLVGRGEKLFF.

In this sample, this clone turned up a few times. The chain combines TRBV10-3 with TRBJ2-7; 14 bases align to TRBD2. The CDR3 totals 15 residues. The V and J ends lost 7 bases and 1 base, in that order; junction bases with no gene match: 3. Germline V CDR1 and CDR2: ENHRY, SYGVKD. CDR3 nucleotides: TGTGCCATCAAAGGGACTAGCGGGAGATCCTACGAGCAGTACTTC. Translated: CAIKGTSGRSYEQYF.

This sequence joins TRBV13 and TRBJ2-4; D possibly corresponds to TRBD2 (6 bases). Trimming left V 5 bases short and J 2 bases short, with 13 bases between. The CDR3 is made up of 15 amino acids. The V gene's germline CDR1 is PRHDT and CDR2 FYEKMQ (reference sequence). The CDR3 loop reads CASSDRLGPKNIQYF. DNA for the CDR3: TGTGCCAGCAGCGACAGACTAGGCCCCAAAAACATTCAGTACTTC. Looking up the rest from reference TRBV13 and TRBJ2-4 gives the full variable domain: AAGVIQSPRHLIKEKRETATLKCYPIPRHDTVYWYQQGPGQDPQFLISFYEKMQSDKGSIPDRFSAQQFSDYHSELNMSSLELGDSALYFCASSDRLGPKNIQYFGAGTRLSVL.

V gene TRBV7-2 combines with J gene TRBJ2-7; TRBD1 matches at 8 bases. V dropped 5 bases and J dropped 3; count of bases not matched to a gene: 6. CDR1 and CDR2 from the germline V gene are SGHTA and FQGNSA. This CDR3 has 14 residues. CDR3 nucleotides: TGTGCCAGCAGCACCCGACAGGGGATCTACGAGCAGTACTTC. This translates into CASSTRQGIYEQYF.

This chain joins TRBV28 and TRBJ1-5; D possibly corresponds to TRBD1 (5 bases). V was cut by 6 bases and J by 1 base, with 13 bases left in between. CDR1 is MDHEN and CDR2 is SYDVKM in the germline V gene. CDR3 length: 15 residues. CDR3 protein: CASSLRRDSNQPQHF. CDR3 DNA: TGTGCCAGCAGCCTCAGGAGGGACAGCAATCAGCCCCAGCATTTT.